The present TCR beta chain was sequenced within a study of blood T cells in healthy people across ages. The CDR3 consists of 17 residues. With V trimmed by 3 bases and J by 6 bases, 10 bases remained unmatched. The germline V gene has CDR1 LNHNV and CDR2 YYDKDF (reference sequence). This clonotype occurred once. Its antigen remains unidentified. Study observations and caveats: The unknown donor CMV status may have confounded expanded clonotype changes.

A J-beta primer mix and a sample-barcoded 5' primer were used in a second PCR of roughly 6 to 11 cycles. TCRdb fed the 5' RACE reads into MiXCR, producing one record per CDR3 protein. This table has over a million distinct CDR3 sequences, around 39% appearing once. The source of this sequence is a young woman in good health. V and J are TRBV15 and TRBJ2-3; 12 bases are shared with TRBD2. What was sequenced was blood. The CDR3 nucleotides read TGTGCCACCAGCAGTCTTACTAGCGGGAGGAGGGACGATACGCAGTATTTT. This codes for CATSSLTSGRRDDTQYF. Full variable domain (outside the CDR3, taken from reference TRBV15 and TRBJ2-3): DAMVIQNPRYQVTQFGKPVTLSCSQTLNHNVMYWYQQKSSQAPKLLFHYYDKDFNNEADTPDNFQSRRPNTSFCFLDIRSPGLGDTAMYLCATSSLTSGRRDDTQYFGPGTRLTVL.